This is a list of T cell receptor beta chains from one sample in a study of T-cell memory formation after mild COVID-19. TCRdb re-derived calls from the 5' RACE reads in MiXCR, one entry per CDR3 protein. The data contain about 240,000 distinct CDR3 sequences, 7.5% to 10% of them singletons. Sequences were obtained from PBMCs or a T cell subset sorted from them (not recorded which). The receptors derive from a man younger than 30 who had mild COVID-19 (a few samples of this study predate the infection). Cell type and time point are not known. The CDR3 runs from the conserved cysteine through the conserved F or W. The order of the fields is D gene, V gene, clone size, CDR3 length, J gene, CDR3 DNA, CDR3 protein. A D gene is named only where the DNA matches it firmly. Only part of the rows carry a size: once, few, many, or a class if the clone is expanded.

d_gene: .
v_gene: TRBV28
abundance: few
len: 11
j_gene: TRBJ2-3
CDR3nt: TGTGCCAGCGCGAGCAGGAATACGCAGTATTTT
CDR3aa: CASASRNTQYF

d_gene: .
v_gene: TRBV12-3/TRBV12-4
abundance: few
len: 15
j_gene: TRBJ1-1
CDR3nt: TGTGCCAGCATGGTCTCGGGGGGCCGGCGGACTGAAGCTTTCTTT
CDR3aa: CASMVSGGRRTEAFF

d_gene: .
v_gene: TRBV7-9
abundance: many
len: 12
j_gene: TRBJ1-1
CDR3nt: TGTGCCAGCACTCTCGGGAACACTGAAGCTTTCTTT
CDR3aa: CASTLGNTEAFF

d_gene: TRBD2
v_gene: TRBV7-3
abundance: many
len: 15
j_gene: TRBJ2-1
CDR3nt: TGTGCCAGCAGCCCCGGGACTAGCGTTCGGGGGGAGCAGTTCTTC
CDR3aa: CASSPGTSVRGEQFF

d_gene: .
v_gene: TRBV5-1
abundance: .
len: 17
j_gene: TRBJ1-4
CDR3nt: TGCGCCAGCAGCTTGGGGGCAGGGACTCCCGGCAGTGAAAAACTGTTTTTT
CDR3aa: CASSLGAGTPGSEKLFF

d_gene: .
v_gene: TRBV4-1
abundance: few
len: 19
j_gene: TRBJ2-3
CDR3nt: TGCGCCAGCAGCCAAGAGGAAGGTCGGGAGATTTACCACACAGATACGCAGTATTTT
CDR3aa: CASSQEEGREIYHTDTQYF

d_gene: TRBD2
v_gene: TRBV5-1
abundance: few
len: 14
j_gene: TRBJ2-1
CDR3nt: TGCGCCAGCAGCCCGGACCCGGGGGGCAATGAGCAGTTCTTC
CDR3aa: CASSPDPGGNEQFF

d_gene: .
v_gene: TRBV27
abundance: few
len: 16
j_gene: TRBJ2-2
CDR3nt: TGTGCCAGCAGAGCCCCGGGACTCTCGAACACCGGGGAGCTGTTTTTT
CDR3aa: CASRAPGLSNTGELFF

d_gene: .
v_gene: TRBV5-1
abundance: .
len: 13
j_gene: TRBJ1-1
CDR3nt: TGCGCCAGCAGCTTGGACGGGGCGGCTGAAGCTTTCTTT
CDR3aa: CASSLDGAAEAFF

d_gene: .
v_gene: TRBV7-2
abundance: few
len: 16
j_gene: TRBJ2-1
CDR3nt: TGTGCCAGCAGCTTTTATGGGGGCACCCCCTACAATGAGCAGTTCTTC
CDR3aa: CASSFYGGTPYNEQFF

d_gene: .
v_gene: TRBV19
abundance: .
len: 15
j_gene: TRBJ1-4
CDR3nt: TGTGCCAGTAGTCCATGGGACCACGAGGGAGAAAAACTGTTTTTT
CDR3aa: CASSPWDHEGEKLFF

d_gene: .
v_gene: TRBV6-5
abundance: once
len: 13
j_gene: TRBJ1-6
CDR3nt: TGTGCCAGCAGTTACAGGGGAGGATCACCCCTCCACTTT
CDR3aa: CASSYRGGSPLHF

d_gene: TRBD2
v_gene: TRBV11-2
abundance: .
len: 16
j_gene: TRBJ2-1
CDR3nt: TGTGCCAGCAGCGCAGGACTAGACAGCTCCTACAATGAGCAGTTCTTC
CDR3aa: CASSAGLDSSYNEQFF

d_gene: .
v_gene: TRBV29-1
abundance: many
len: 13
j_gene: TRBJ2-1
CDR3nt: TGCAGCGTTGAGTACAGCTCCTACAATGAGCAGTTCTTC
CDR3aa: CSVEYSSYNEQFF

d_gene: .
v_gene: TRBV5-1
abundance: many
len: 15
j_gene: TRBJ2-5
CDR3nt: TGCGCCAGCAGCCCTAGGGAAGGGGGGATCGAGACCCAGTACTTC
CDR3aa: CASSPREGGIETQYF

d_gene: TRBD2
v_gene: TRBV7-9
abundance: few
len: 13
j_gene: TRBJ2-5
CDR3nt: TGTGCCAGCAGCCACCCTAGCGGACGGGCCCAGTACTTC
CDR3aa: CASSHPSGRAQYF

d_gene: .
v_gene: TRBV13
abundance: many
len: 12
j_gene: TRBJ1-1
CDR3nt: TGTGCCAGCAGCCCCCTGAACACTGAAGCTTTCTTT
CDR3aa: CASSPLNTEAFF

d_gene: .
v_gene: TRBV6-4
abundance: .
len: 14
j_gene: TRBJ2-1
CDR3nt: TGTGCCAGCAGTGACGTTGAGGGTAGGACTGAGCAGTTCTTC
CDR3aa: CASSDVEGRTEQFF

d_gene: .
v_gene: TRBV4-1
abundance: few
len: 17
j_gene: TRBJ1-5
CDR3nt: TGCGCCAGCAGCCAAGAAAGAGGGGGGCCCGGCAATCAGCCCCAGCATTTT
CDR3aa: CASSQERGGPGNQPQHF

d_gene: .
v_gene: TRBV5-1
abundance: many
len: 15
j_gene: TRBJ2-3
CDR3nt: TGCGCCAGCAGCTTGGTACCTGGTGGGGCAGATACGCAGTATTTT
CDR3aa: CASSLVPGGADTQYF

d_gene: TRBD2
v_gene: TRBV7-2
abundance: .
len: 14
j_gene: TRBJ2-7
CDR3nt: TGTGCCAGCAGCCCCTATATGGAGGCTAGCGGACCTTACTTC
CDR3aa: CASSPYMEASGPYF

d_gene: .
v_gene: TRBV2
abundance: many
len: 14
j_gene: TRBJ2-4
CDR3nt: TGTGCCAGCAGTGACGGACTAGCCAAAAACATTCAGTACTTC
CDR3aa: CASSDGLAKNIQYF

d_gene: TRBD2
v_gene: TRBV5-1
abundance: .
len: 14
j_gene: TRBJ2-1
CDR3nt: TGCGCCAGCAAGACCCCAATAGCGGGGGGGGAGCAGTTCTTC
CDR3aa: CASKTPIAGGEQFF

d_gene: .
v_gene: TRBV9
abundance: .
len: 16
j_gene: TRBJ2-2
CDR3nt: TGTGCCAGCAGCGTAGCGCCGGTGGGGAACACCGGGGAGCTGTTTTTT
CDR3aa: CASSVAPVGNTGELFF

d_gene: TRBD2
v_gene: TRBV27
abundance: few
len: 13
j_gene: TRBJ2-5
CDR3nt: TGTGCCACGAGTCGGGGGGGTCTTCAGACCCAGTACTTC
CDR3aa: CATSRGGLQTQYF

d_gene: TRBD1
v_gene: TRBV12-3/TRBV12-4
abundance: few
len: 16
j_gene: TRBJ1-1
CDR3nt: TGTGCCAGCAGTTTAAGGGCAGGGGGCTCGAACACTGAAGCTTTCTTT
CDR3aa: CASSLRAGGSNTEAFF

d_gene: .
v_gene: TRBV28
abundance: few
len: 11
j_gene: TRBJ2-3
CDR3nt: TGTGCGGGCGGGGTCACAGATACGCAGTATTTT
CDR3aa: CAGGVTDTQYF

d_gene: TRBD1
v_gene: TRBV5-1
abundance: .
len: 15
j_gene: TRBJ2-5
CDR3nt: TGCGCCAGCAGCTTTGGGGACAGGGATGCGGAGACCCAGTACTTC
CDR3aa: CASSFGDRDAETQYF

d_gene: .
v_gene: TRBV19
abundance: few
len: 14
j_gene: TRBJ1-6
CDR3nt: TGTGCCAGTAGGGGGAGCTCTTCTAATTCACCCCTCCACTTT
CDR3aa: CASRGSSSNSPLHF

d_gene: TRBD1
v_gene: TRBV6-5
abundance: few
len: 17
j_gene: TRBJ2-5
CDR3nt: TGTGCCAGCAGTTACTCAGGGCAGGGGGCAGGCCAAGAGACCCAGTACTTC
CDR3aa: CASSYSGQGAGQETQYF

d_gene: .
v_gene: TRBV7-7
abundance: many
len: 13
j_gene: TRBJ2-1
CDR3nt: TGTGCTAGCAGCCTCGGGACTGGCAATGAGCAGTTCTTC
CDR3aa: CASSLGTGNEQFF

d_gene: .
v_gene: TRBV7-3
abundance: few
len: 12
j_gene: TRBJ2-2
CDR3nt: TGTGCCAGCAGCAAAAGGGACGGGGAGCTGTTTTTT
CDR3aa: CASSKRDGELFF

d_gene: .
v_gene: TRBV4-2
abundance: few
len: 15
j_gene: TRBJ2-1
CDR3nt: TGTGCCAGCAGCCTAGAGCGGGCCCTGCCGGGAGAGCAGTTCTTC
CDR3aa: CASSLERALPGEQFF

d_gene: TRBD2
v_gene: TRBV20-1
abundance: few
len: 14
j_gene: TRBJ2-1
CDR3nt: TGCAGTGCTAGTCTGGCTAGCGGGGGAAGTGAGCAGTTCTTC
CDR3aa: CSASLASGGSEQFF

d_gene: TRBD1
v_gene: TRBV4-2
abundance: few
len: 14
j_gene: TRBJ1-4
CDR3nt: TGTGCCAGCGGAGACAGGGGAACTAATGAAAAACTGTTTTTT
CDR3aa: CASGDRGTNEKLFF

d_gene: .
v_gene: TRBV25-1
abundance: .
len: 13
j_gene: TRBJ1-1
CDR3nt: TGTGCCAGCAGTGTCAACGGAGCGACTGAAGCTTTCTTT
CDR3aa: CASSVNGATEAFF

d_gene: .
v_gene: TRBV9
abundance: few
len: 15
j_gene: TRBJ2-3
CDR3nt: TGTGCCAGCAGCGTGACCCCGGGCCCCCAAGATACGCAGTATTTT
CDR3aa: CASSVTPGPQDTQYF

d_gene: .
v_gene: TRBV5-1
abundance: .
len: 17
j_gene: TRBJ2-1
CDR3nt: TGCGCCAGCAGCTGGAGCTTTCTAGCGCCGAAATACAATGAGCAGTTCTTC
CDR3aa: CASSWSFLAPKYNEQFF

d_gene: .
v_gene: TRBV5-1
abundance: many
len: 13
j_gene: TRBJ2-5
CDR3nt: TGCGCCAGCAGCTTAGGGGGTTTCGAGACCCAGTACTTC
CDR3aa: CASSLGGFETQYF

d_gene: .
v_gene: TRBV28
abundance: few
len: 13
j_gene: TRBJ2-6
CDR3nt: TGTGCCAGCAGTCCAGTCTGGGCCAACGTCCTGACTTTC
CDR3aa: CASSPVWANVLTF

d_gene: .
v_gene: TRBV6-5
abundance: .
len: 14
j_gene: TRBJ1-1
CDR3nt: TGTGCCAGCAGCCGAACGGACAGCCCCACTGAAGCTTTCTTT
CDR3aa: CASSRTDSPTEAFF

d_gene: TRBD1
v_gene: TRBV18
abundance: .
len: 16
j_gene: TRBJ1-2
CDR3nt: TGTGCCAGCTCACCATCAGGACAGGGAGGTTTCCATGGCTACACCTTC
CDR3aa: CASSPSGQGGFHGYTF

d_gene: .
v_gene: TRBV10-3
abundance: few
len: 16
j_gene: TRBJ2-3
CDR3nt: TGTGCCATCAGTGGGGTTGGGGTGCTTAACACAGATACGCAGTATTTT
CDR3aa: CAISGVGVLNTDTQYF

d_gene: .
v_gene: TRBV29-1
abundance: many
len: 12
j_gene: TRBJ2-5
CDR3nt: TGCAGCGTTGTGCCAGGCCAAGAGACCCAGTACTTC
CDR3aa: CSVVPGQETQYF

d_gene: .
v_gene: TRBV5-6
abundance: .
len: 11
j_gene: TRBJ2-1
CDR3nt: TGTGCCAGCAGCTCCGGGACAAACGCGTTCTTC
CDR3aa: CASSSGTNAFF

d_gene: .
v_gene: TRBV20-1
abundance: few
len: 11
j_gene: TRBJ1-1
CDR3nt: TGCAGTGCTAGCAGGGGCACTGAAGCTTTCTTT
CDR3aa: CSASRGTEAFF

d_gene: .
v_gene: TRBV11-2
abundance: .
len: 14
j_gene: TRBJ1-1
CDR3nt: TGTGCCAGCAGCCAATCTTGGAGGAGCACTGAAGCTTTCTTT
CDR3aa: CASSQSWRSTEAFF

d_gene: .
v_gene: TRBV5-1
abundance: .
len: 17
j_gene: TRBJ1-6
CDR3nt: TGCGCCAGCAGAGAGGGTCTCTTGGCTGCCTATAATTCACCCCTCCACTTT
CDR3aa: CASREGLLAAYNSPLHF

d_gene: .
v_gene: TRBV12-3/TRBV12-4
abundance: few
len: 13
j_gene: TRBJ1-1
CDR3nt: TGTGCCAGCACCTCGGAGGGTCGGACTGAAGCTTTCTTT
CDR3aa: CASTSEGRTEAFF

d_gene: .
v_gene: TRBV11-2
abundance: .
len: 13
j_gene: TRBJ1-6
CDR3nt: TGTGCCAGCAGCGAATCCGGGCCTTCACCCCTCCACTTT
CDR3aa: CASSESGPSPLHF

d_gene: .
v_gene: TRBV6-5
abundance: few
len: 13
j_gene: TRBJ2-3
CDR3nt: TGTGCCAGCAGTTTGGGACCGAGAAATACGCAGTATTTT
CDR3aa: CASSLGPRNTQYF

d_gene: TRBD1
v_gene: TRBV7-9
abundance: few
len: 15
j_gene: TRBJ2-3
CDR3nt: TGTGCCAGCAGCTTTTACGGACAGGGCACAGATACGCAGTATTTT
CDR3aa: CASSFYGQGTDTQYF

d_gene: TRBD2
v_gene: TRBV11-2
abundance: .
len: 16
j_gene: TRBJ2-1
CDR3nt: TGTGCCAGCAGCTTGGCTAGCGGGGGGGCCGGGGATGAGCAGTTCTTC
CDR3aa: CASSLASGGAGDEQFF

d_gene: TRBD1
v_gene: TRBV5-1
abundance: .
len: 15
j_gene: TRBJ1-1
CDR3nt: TGCGCCAGCAGCCCGGGGACAGTCTTGAACACTGAAGCTTTCTTT
CDR3aa: CASSPGTVLNTEAFF

d_gene: .
v_gene: TRBV12-3/TRBV12-4
abundance: few
len: 13
j_gene: TRBJ1-1
CDR3nt: TGTGCCAGCAGCCCAGCGGCCTACACTGAAGCTTTCTTT
CDR3aa: CASSPAAYTEAFF

d_gene: TRBD1
v_gene: TRBV7-9
abundance: few
len: 17
j_gene: TRBJ2-6
CDR3nt: TGTGCCAGCAGCCGGGGACAGGGGCACTCTGGGGCCAACGTCCTGACTTTC
CDR3aa: CASSRGQGHSGANVLTF

d_gene: TRBD1
v_gene: TRBV5-1
abundance: .
len: 18
j_gene: TRBJ1-6
CDR3nt: TGCGCCAGCAGCTCATTTCCGGGACAGTCCGATACCAATTCACCCCTCCACTTT
CDR3aa: CASSSFPGQSDTNSPLHF

d_gene: TRBD2
v_gene: TRBV7-2
abundance: many
len: 15
j_gene: TRBJ2-1
CDR3nt: TGTGCCAGCAGCCCCAGGACTAGCGGGGTCACTGAGCAGTTCTTC
CDR3aa: CASSPRTSGVTEQFF

d_gene: .
v_gene: TRBV3-1
abundance: few
len: 14
j_gene: TRBJ1-1
CDR3nt: TGTGCCAGCAGCCAAGAGGGGGAGAACACTGAAGCTTTCTTT
CDR3aa: CASSQEGENTEAFF